These 3 T cell receptor beta chains were all obtained from the same sample, sequenced in a study of a mutant IDH1 vaccine in newly diagnosed glioma. No antigen has been assigned to these receptors. Sequencing used immunoSEQ multiplex PCR; TCRdb keeps in-frame clones, though not all of them. The data contain roughly 40,000 clones, roughly 80% of them singletons. As to time point: week 35, safety follow-up. Vaccinated patients received 300 ug of mutant IDH1 20-mer peptide per dose, with topical imiquimod. This sample comprised PBMCs, obtained from a glioma patient whose treatment included an IDH1 peptide vaccine. The receptors originated from a woman aged 45-60 years with glioma.

The chain joins TRBV5-1 to TRBJ1-1; 7 bases are a match to TRBD1. This CDR3 region has 14 residues. V shed 3 bases and J 5 bases; nucleotides not matched to a gene: 7. Germline V gene lookup returns CDR1 SGHRS and CDR2 YFSETQ. The CDR3, as DNA: TGCGCCAGCAGCTCAGAACAGGGGCGGACTGAAGCTTTCTTT. Translating gives CASSSEQGRTEAFF.

The chain uses TRBV19 and TRBJ1-1; D ambiguous. V was trimmed by 6 bases and J by 1 base, leaving 9 bases between them. This CDR3 has 13 amino acids. Germline CDR1 is LNHDA and CDR2 is SQIVND (reference sequence). The CDR3 sequence is CASRDAGNTEAFF. The CDR3 DNA is TGTGCCAGTAGGGACGCCGGGAACACTGAAGCTTTCTTT.

This clone came up a few times. V usage is TRBV6-1 and J usage is TRBJ2-2; possibly TRBD1 for D (6 bases). CDR1 is MNHNS and CDR2 is SASEGT in the germline V gene. Trimming pared 5 bases from V and 8 bases from J, leaving 12 bases between. The CDR3 is made up of 13 amino acids. In DNA, the CDR3 is TGTGCCAGCAGTATGACCCAGGGGGGGGAGCTGTTTTTT. Translating it yields CASSMTQGGELFF.